The clone carrying this TCR beta chain was seen only a few times. Its antigen is as yet unknown. This entry belongs to a study of T cell responses to AZD1222 COVID-19 vaccine. Study-wide points: No day 14 peak samples; only post-peak repertoires were characterized. Following two doses of AZD1222, Spike-specific TCR breadth and depth rose. Most donors were white British, females outnumbered males, and clonal diversity was possibly underestimated. Vaccine-associated CD4 TCRs spanned spike, dominant at 160-218 and 743-854.

Profiling relied on immunoSEQ multiplex PCR, and the TCRdb table lists in-frame clones only, not all of them. This table has approximately 100,000 clones, approximately 84% appearing once. The sample here was peripheral blood, taken on day 0 of AZD1222 vaccination. The sequence came from an adult in good health.

CDR3 DNA sequence: TGTGCCAGCCGGAGGGTGACAGGGTGGAATTCACCCCTCCACTTT. Amino acids: CASRRVTGWNSPLHF. V gene TRBV28 combines with J gene TRBJ1-6, with TRBD1 identical over 7 bases. The CDR3 is 15 amino acids. Germline assignment: CDR1 MDHEN and CDR2 SYDVKM. Losses at the gene ends were 8 bases for V and 7 bases for J; bases not matched to a gene: 11. Looking up the rest from reference TRBV28 and TRBJ1-6 gives the full variable domain: DVKVTQSSRYLVKRTGEKVFLECVQDMDHENMFWYRQDPGLGLRLIYFSYDVKMKEKGDIPEGYSVSREKKERFSLILESASTNQTSMYLCASRRVTGWNSPLHFGNGTRLTVT.